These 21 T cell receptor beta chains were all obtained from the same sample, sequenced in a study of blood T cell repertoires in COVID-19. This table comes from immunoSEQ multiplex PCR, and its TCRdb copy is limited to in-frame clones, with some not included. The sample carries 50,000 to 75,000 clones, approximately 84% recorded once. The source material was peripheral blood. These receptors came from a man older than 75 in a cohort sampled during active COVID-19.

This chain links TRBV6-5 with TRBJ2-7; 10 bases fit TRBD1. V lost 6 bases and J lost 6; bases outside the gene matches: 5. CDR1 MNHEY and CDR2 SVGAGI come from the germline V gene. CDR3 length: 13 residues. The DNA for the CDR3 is TGTGCCAGCAGCGACAGGGGGCGACGCGAGCAGTACTTC. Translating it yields CASSDRGRREQYF.

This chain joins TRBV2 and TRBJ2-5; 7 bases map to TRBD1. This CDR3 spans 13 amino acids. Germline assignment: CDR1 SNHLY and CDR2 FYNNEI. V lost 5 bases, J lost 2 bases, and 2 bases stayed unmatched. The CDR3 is CASSSGQQETQYF. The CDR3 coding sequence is TGTGCCAGCAGTTCGGGACAGCAAGAGACCCAGTACTTC.

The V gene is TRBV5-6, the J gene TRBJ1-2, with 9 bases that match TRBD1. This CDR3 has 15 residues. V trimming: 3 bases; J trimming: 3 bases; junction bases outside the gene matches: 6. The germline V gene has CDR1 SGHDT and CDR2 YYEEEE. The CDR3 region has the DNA TGTGCCAGCAGCTACCGGACAGGGGTGGACTATGGCTACACCTTC. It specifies CASSYRTGVDYGYTF. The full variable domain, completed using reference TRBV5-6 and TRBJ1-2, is DAGVTQSPTHLIKTRGQQVTLRCSPKSGHDTVSWYQQALGQGPQFIFQYYEEEERQRGNFPDRFSGHQFPNYSSELNVNALLLGDSALYLCASSYRTGVDYGYTFGSGTRLTVV.

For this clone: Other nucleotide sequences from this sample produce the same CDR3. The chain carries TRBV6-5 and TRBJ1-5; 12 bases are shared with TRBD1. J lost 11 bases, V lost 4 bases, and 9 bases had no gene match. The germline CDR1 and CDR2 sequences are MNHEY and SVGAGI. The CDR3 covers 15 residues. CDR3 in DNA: TGTGCCAGCAGTTTGGGACAGGGGGCGGGGGGGACCCAGCATTTT. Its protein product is CASSLGQGAGGTQHF.

Here the CDR3 DNA reads TGTGCCAGCTCACCGGGACAGGGTATTGAAGCTTTCTTT. It is translated as CASSPGQGIEAFF. This sequence joins TRBV18 and TRBJ1-1, with TRBD1 identical over 9 bases. The CDR3 is 13 residues long. CDR1 is KGHSH and CDR2 is LQKENI in the germline V gene. With V trimmed by 3 bases and J by 7 bases, 3 bases remained unmatched.

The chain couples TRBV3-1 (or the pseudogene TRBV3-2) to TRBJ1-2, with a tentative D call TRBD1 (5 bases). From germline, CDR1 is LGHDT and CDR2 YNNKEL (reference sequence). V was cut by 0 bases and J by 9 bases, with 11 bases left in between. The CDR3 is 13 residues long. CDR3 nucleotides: TGTGCCAGCAGCCAAGAGACAGACAGAAGCTACACCTTC. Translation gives CASSQETDRSYTF.

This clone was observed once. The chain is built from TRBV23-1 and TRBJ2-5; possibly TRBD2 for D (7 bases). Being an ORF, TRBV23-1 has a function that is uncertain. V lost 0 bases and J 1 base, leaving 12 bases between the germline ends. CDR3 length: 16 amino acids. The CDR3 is CASSQSGGGPQETQYF. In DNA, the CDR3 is TGCGCCAGCAGTCAATCTGGCGGGGGCCCCCAAGAGACCCAGTACTTC.

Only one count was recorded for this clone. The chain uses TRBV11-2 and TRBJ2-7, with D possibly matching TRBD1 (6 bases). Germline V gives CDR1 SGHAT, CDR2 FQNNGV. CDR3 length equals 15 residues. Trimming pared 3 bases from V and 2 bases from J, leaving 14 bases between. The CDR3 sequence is CASSFIWTDAYEQYF. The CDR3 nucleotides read TGTGCCAGCAGCTTTATTTGGACAGACGCCTACGAGCAGTACTTC.

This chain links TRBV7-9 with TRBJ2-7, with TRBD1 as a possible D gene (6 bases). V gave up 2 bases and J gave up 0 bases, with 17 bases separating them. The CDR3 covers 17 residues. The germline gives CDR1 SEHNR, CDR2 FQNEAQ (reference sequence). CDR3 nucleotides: TGTGCCAGCAGCTTAAGGGAGTGGGGGCGCATCTCCTACGAGCAGTACTTC. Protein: CASSLREWGRISYEQYF.

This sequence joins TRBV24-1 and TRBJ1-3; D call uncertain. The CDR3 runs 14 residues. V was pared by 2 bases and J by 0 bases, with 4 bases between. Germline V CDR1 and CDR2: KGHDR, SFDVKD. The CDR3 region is CATSDSSSGNTIYF. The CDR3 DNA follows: TGTGCCACCAGTGATTCTAGCTCTGGAAACACCATATATTTT.

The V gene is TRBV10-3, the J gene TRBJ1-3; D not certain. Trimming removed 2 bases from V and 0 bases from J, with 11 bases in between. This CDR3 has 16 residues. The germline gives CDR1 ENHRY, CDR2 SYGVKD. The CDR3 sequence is CAISERDLSSGNTIYF. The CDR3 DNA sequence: TGTGCCATCAGTGAGAGAGATCTGAGCTCTGGAAACACCATATATTTT.

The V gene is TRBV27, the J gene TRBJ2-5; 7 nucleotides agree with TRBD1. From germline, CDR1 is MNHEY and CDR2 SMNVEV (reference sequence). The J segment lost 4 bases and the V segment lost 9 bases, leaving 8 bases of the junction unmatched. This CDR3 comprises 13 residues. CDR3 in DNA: TGTGCCAGTAGACAGGGTCGCTTAGAGACCCAGTACTTC. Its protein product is CASRQGRLETQYF.

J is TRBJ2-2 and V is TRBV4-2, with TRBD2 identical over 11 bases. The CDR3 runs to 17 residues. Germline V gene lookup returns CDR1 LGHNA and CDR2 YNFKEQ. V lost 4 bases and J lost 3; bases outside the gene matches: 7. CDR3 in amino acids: CASSPLAGGADTGELFF. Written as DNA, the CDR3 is TGTGCCAGCAGCCCGCTAGCGGGGGGTGCGGACACCGGGGAGCTGTTTTTT.

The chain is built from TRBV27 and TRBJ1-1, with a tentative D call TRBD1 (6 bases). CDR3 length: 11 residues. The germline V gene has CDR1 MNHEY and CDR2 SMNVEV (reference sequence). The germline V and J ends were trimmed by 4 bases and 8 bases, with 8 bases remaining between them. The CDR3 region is CASSSQGEAFF. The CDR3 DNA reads TGTGCCAGCAGTTCCCAGGGGGAAGCTTTCTTT.

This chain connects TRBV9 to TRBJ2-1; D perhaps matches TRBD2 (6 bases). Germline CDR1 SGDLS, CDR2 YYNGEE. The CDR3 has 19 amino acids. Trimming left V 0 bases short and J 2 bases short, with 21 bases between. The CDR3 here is CASSVGGHRDLYPYNEQFF. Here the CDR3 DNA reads TGTGCCAGCAGCGTAGGTGGACATCGGGACTTATACCCCTACAATGAGCAGTTCTTC.

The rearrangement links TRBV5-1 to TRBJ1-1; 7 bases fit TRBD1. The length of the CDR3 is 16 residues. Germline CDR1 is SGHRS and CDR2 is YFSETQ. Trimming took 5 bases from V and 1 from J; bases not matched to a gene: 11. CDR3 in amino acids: CASSLAGGNTNTEAFF. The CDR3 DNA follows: TGCGCCAGCAGTCTTGCAGGGGGAAACACGAACACTGAAGCTTTCTTT. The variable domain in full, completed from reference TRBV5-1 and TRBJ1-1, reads KAGVTQTPRYLIKTRGQQVTLSCSPISGHRSVSWYQQTPGQGLQFLFEYFSETQRNKGNFPGRFSGRQFSNSRSEMNVSTLELGDSALYLCASSLAGGNTNTEAFFGQGTRLTVV.

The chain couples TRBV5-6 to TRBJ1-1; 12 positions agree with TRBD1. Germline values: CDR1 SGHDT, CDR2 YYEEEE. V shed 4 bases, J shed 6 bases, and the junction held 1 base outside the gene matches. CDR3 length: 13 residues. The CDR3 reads CASSRDRGPEAFF. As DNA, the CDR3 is TGTGCCAGCAGCCGGGACAGGGGGCCTGAAGCTTTCTTT.

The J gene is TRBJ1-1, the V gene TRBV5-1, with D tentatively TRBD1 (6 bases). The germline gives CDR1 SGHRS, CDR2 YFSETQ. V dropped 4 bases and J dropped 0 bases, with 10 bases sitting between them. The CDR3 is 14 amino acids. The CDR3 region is CASSLTGMNTEAFF. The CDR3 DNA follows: TGCGCCAGCAGCCTGACAGGTATGAACACTGAAGCTTTCTTT.

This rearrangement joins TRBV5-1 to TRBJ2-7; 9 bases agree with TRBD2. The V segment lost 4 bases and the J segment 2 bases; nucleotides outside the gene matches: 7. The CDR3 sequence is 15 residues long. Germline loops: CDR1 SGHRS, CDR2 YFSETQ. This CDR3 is CASSLAGMGPYEQYF. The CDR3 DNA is TGCGCCAGCAGCCTAGCGGGAATGGGTCCCTACGAGCAGTACTTC.

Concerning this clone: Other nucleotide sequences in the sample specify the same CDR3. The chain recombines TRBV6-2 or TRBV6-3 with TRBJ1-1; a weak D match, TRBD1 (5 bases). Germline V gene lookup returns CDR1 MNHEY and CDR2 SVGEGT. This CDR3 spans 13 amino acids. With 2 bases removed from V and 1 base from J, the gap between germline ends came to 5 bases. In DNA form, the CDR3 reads TGTGCCAGCAGTTACAGGGGGAACACTGAAGCTTTCTTT. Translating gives CASSYRGNTEAFF.

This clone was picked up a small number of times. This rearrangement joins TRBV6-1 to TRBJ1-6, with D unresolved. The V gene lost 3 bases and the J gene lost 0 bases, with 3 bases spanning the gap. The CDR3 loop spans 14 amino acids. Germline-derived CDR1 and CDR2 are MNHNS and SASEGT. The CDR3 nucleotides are TGTGCCAGCAGTGACAGCTCCTATAATTCACCCCTCCACTTT. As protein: CASSDSSYNSPLHF.